This T cell receptor (beta chain) was recovered during a study of CD8+ T cells in alopecia areata. Study-wide findings and caveats: Significant decreases in scalp clonality and expanded CD8+ clones followed tofacitinib treatment. With patients, TCR sharing proved less clear than in mice, a difference possibly related to HLA.

This clone was seen only a few times. Its antigen remains unidentified. Reverse transcribed after extraction, RNA yielded cDNA as the sequencing template. Sequencing used immunoSEQ multiplex PCR; TCRdb keeps in-frame clones, though not all of them. This sample has approximately 200,000 clones, with approximately 60% found just once. The V gene's germline CDR1 is MDHEN and CDR2 SYDVKM. This CDR3 has 15 residues. The V and J ends lost 4 bases and 10 bases, in that order; junction bases with no gene match: 9. Described treatment: oral pan-JAK inhibitor, 5-10 mg twice daily. From alopecia areata patients, lesional scalp punch biopsies and peripheral blood were collected.

The chain combines TRBV28 with TRBJ1-6, with 8 bases identical to TRBD1. The receptor comes from a human donor with alopecia areata. The source was CD4+ T cells sorted from blood, collected at week 4, from a patient treated with tofacitinib. CDR3 residues: CASSSPGQGRSPLHF. The DNA of the CDR3 is TGTGCCAGCAGTTCCCCCGGACAGGGTCGATCACCCCTCCACTTT.